The T cell receptor beta chain described here comes from a study of T cell responses to AZD1222 COVID-19 vaccine (dated by TCRdb to the early 2020s). General notes on the study: Because spike-specific TCR depth and breadth did not differ between the two schedules, AZD1222 recipients who got a second dose at roughly 4 weeks were pooled with those who got a second dose at roughly 12 weeks. Trial participants were enrolled by age into 18-55, 56-69 and 70-plus year subgroups, with about 150, 28 and 57 TCR-sequenced participants respectively. A total of 230 to 250 trial participants underwent TCR sequencing, of whom 200 to 220 had received two doses of AZD1222 and 26 had received two doses of the MenACWY control vaccine. Results and caveats for the whole study, not just this receptor: After two AZD1222 doses, spike-specific TCR breadth and depth were significantly higher than at day 0 and than in MenACWY recipients. Conclusions about previously exposed vaccinees are limited, since just five or six AZD1222 recipients were seropositive for SARS-CoV-2 at baseline. Vaccine-associated CD4 TCRs spanned the whole spike protein, with dominant responses in regions 160-218 and 743-854. Because no day 14 peak-response samples were available, repertoires were characterized only after the peak T cell response. In the small 56-69-year group, the increase in depth fell short of significance, most likely because of low power. Most participants were white British and females outnumbered males, and the authors suggested that clonal diversity may have been underestimated. Reportedly, almost half of the unique spike-specific TCRs recognized epitopes lying outside the regions that are mutated in the B.1.351 and B.1.1.7 variants.

Of note for this clone: No antigen is known for it. Per-base qualities were not stored, and no clone one base away is much larger.

The time point label for this specimen denotes: baseline before first vaccination. The vaccinee samples were drawn from two UK trials, COV001 and COV002, one of which was a single-blind randomized controlled phase 2/3 trial testing AZD1222 (ChAdOx1 nCoV-19) in healthy adults. Trial participant PBMC samples were collected at day 0 and day 28 after the second dose for TCRbeta chain sequencing. Measured from the cysteine to the phenylalanine, the CDR3 is 15 residues long. This entry keeps only the CDR3 DNA: 45 bases, framed from base 1. Trimming takes 1 base from V and 1 base from J, and the germline ends sit 11 bases apart. Per the germline V gene (reference sequence), GTSNPN is the CDR1 and SVGIG is the CDR2. The CDR3 regions of human TCRbeta chains were analyzed by immunosequencing. The published analysis was carried out like this. TCRs in the repertoires were compared against a reference library of SARS-CoV-2-specific TCRs that had been generated with the MIRA antigen-specificity platform. Breadth was defined as the fraction of unique TCRs that were SARS-CoV-2-associated. Depth was defined as the fraction of total T cells that were SARS-CoV-2-associated. Using the MIRA data, every spike-specific TCR was mapped to the spike region that the TCR reacted to and assigned to either a CD4 or a CD8 class. Log10-transformed breadth and depth values were compared by one-way ANOVA with Sidak's multiple comparisons tests. Imported from immuneACCESS, the table was reduced by TCRdb to in-frame sequences with V and J called. These copies leave out some clones; in studies compared against another copy, an unresolved V gene accounts for under half, and the cause of the remainder is not known. For V, J and clone size, that table is used; D and trimming come from the DNA. The sample table shows 150,000 to 200,000 clones, and around 93% are seen once. The leading ten clones occupy approximately 1.5% of the sample.

This TCR was recovered from an adult in good health. The receptor chain draws on TRBV30 and TRBJ1-5; the D region possibly corresponds to TRBD1 (6 bases align). This specimen consisted of peripheral blood, obtained on day 0 of AZD1222 vaccination. The sequence in DNA is TGTGCCTGGAGTGACCCCAGGGGAAGCAATCAGCCCCAGCATTTT. This yields the protein CAWSDPRGSNQPQHF.